This T cell receptor (beta chain) was sequenced in a study of T cell responses to AZD1222 COVID-19 vaccine. Study conclusions and caveats: Along spike, vaccine-associated CD4 TCRs were found throughout, with dominance at 160-218 and 743-854. Scientists sampled the repertoires only once the peak T cell response had passed.

Germline V gene sequence: CDR1 MDHEN, CDR2 SYDVKM. Trimming removed 3 bases from V and 0 bases from J, with 8 bases in between. This CDR3 comprises 15 residues. Pooling was applied to second doses at about 4 or about 12 weeks. The data were produced by immunoSEQ multiplex PCR, yet TCRdb's version contains in-frame clones alone and is incomplete. The data hold tens of thousands of clones, with roughly 90% observed a single time. For this clone: Its antigen is as yet unknown.

This sample comprised peripheral blood, obtained 28 days after the second AZD1222 dose. The clonotype comes from an adult who received the AZD1222 COVID-19 vaccine. This chain joins TRBV28 and TRBJ2-2; perhaps TRBD1 as D (6 bases). CDR3 residues: CASSFQGTNTGELFF. CDR3 coding DNA: TGTGCCAGCAGTTTTCAGGGGACGAACACCGGGGAGCTGTTTTTT.